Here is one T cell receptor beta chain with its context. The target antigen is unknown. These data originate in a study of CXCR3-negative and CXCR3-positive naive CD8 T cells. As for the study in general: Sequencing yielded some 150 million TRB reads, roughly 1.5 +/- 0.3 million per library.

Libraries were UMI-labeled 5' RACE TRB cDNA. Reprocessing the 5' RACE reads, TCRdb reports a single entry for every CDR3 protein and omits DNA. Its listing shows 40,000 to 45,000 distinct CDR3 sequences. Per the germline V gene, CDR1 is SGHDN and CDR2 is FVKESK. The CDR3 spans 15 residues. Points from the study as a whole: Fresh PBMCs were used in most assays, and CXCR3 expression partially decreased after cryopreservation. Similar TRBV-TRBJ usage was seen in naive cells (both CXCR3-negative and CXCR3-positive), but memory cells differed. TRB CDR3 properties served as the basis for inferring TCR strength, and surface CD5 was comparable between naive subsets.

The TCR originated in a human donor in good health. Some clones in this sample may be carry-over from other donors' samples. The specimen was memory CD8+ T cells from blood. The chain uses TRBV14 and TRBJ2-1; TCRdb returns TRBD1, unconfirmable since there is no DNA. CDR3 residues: CASSQVQGAGGEQFF.